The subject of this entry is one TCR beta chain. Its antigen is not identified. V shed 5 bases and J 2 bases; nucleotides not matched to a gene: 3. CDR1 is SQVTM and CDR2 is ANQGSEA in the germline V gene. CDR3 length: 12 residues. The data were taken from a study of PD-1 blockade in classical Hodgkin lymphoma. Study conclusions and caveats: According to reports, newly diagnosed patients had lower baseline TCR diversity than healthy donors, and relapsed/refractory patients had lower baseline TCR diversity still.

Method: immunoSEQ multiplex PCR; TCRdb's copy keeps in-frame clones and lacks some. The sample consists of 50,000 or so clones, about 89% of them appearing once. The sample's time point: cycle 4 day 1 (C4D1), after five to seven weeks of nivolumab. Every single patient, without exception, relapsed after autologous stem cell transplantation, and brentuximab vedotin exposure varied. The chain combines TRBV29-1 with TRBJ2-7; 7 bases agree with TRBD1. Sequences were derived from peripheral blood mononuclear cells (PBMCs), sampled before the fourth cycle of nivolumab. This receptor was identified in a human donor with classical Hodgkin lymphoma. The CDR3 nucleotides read TGCAGCGTTAGGGACAGAACCTACGAGCAGTACTTC. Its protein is CSVRDRTYEQYF.